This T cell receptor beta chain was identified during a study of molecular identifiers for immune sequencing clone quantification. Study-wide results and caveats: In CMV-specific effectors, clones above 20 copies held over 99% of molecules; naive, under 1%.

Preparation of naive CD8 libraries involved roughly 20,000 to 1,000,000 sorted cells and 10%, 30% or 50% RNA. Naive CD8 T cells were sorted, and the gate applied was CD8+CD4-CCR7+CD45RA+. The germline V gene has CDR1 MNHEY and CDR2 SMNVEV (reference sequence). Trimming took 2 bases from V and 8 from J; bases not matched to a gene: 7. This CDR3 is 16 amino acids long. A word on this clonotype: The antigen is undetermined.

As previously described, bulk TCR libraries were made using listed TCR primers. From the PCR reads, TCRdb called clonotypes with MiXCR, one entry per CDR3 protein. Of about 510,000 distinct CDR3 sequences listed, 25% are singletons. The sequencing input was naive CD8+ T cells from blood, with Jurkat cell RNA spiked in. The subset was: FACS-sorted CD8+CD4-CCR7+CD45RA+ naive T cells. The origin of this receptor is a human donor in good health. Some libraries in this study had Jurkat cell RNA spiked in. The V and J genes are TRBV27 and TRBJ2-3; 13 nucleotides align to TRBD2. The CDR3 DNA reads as TGTGCCAGCAGTTTAATACTAGCGGGGGGGAGGGGTACGCAGTATTTT. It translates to CASSLILAGGRGTQYF.